This T cell receptor beta chain was sequenced for a study of T cell repertoires in cytomegalovirus infection (dated by TCRdb to the late 2010s). Some background on the complete study: Alongside well-studied HLA-B-restricted epitopes, the peptide stimulations were aimed at recently identified HLA-C-restricted CMV epitopes, whose presentation resists viral immunomodulation. The HLA type of each donor mattered for the analysis, because public TCR beta signatures pointed to carriage of CMV infection along with the matching HLA type. Overall results and qualifications from the work: The ex vivo response was dominated by HLA-C-restricted CMV-specific TCR beta clonotypes, which also provided the single most frequent clonotype in two of eight donors. In both this cohort and an independent cohort of some 350 donors, the cumulative frequency of public TCR beta family members distinguished carriers of CMV infection plus the relevant HLA type.

The germline V gene sets CDR1 to SGHDT and CDR2 to YYEEEE. V and J lose 4 bases and 7 bases, and a span of 15 bases separates them. Taken from cysteine to phenylalanine, the CDR3 has 14 residues. Of the read, only the CDR3 DNA is kept; its 42 bases are in frame from base 1. For sequencing, an Illumina HiSeq 1500 was employed. TCRdb reanalyzed the raw reads on its own, using fastp at Q25 for trimming and MiXCR for clone calling, and kept in-frame beta chains. Duplicate CDR3 protein sequences are folded into a single record with the most common DNA and genes. This sample gives a few hundred thousand distinct CDR3 sequences in total; around 25% of them show up just once. The biggest ten clones account for roughly 14% of the sample. The treatment or condition label for this specimen denotes: in vitro stimulation with specific CMV peptide epitopes to enrich CMV-specific T cells. On this clonotype: Its antigen target is currently unknown. The record has no base qualities; no much larger clone is one base away.

The rearrangement joined TRBV5-6 to TRBJ2-1; the D gene assignment is perhaps TRBD1 or TRBD2, with each matching 5 bases. This TCR derives from a human donor in good health (CMV status not recorded). Some clones in this sample may be carry-over from other donors' samples. The source was cultured PBMCs, collected from culture after CMV antigen stimulation. The bases are TGTGCCAGCAGCCGACCGGGACCGATGAATGAGCAGTTCTTC. Translated, it reads CASSRPGPMNEQFF.